This is a list of T cell receptor beta chains from one sample in a study of regulatory T cells in long-lasting Graves disease. TCRdb passed the multiplex PCR reads through MiXCR, listing each CDR3 protein once. This sample has 500,000 or so distinct CDR3 sequences, with roughly a sixth found just once. These same records also appear under a second study, on T cells in Graves' hyperthyroidism and ophthalmopathy.

Specimen: peripheral blood mononuclear cells (PBMCs), collected at new diagnosis, from a patient treated with antithyroid drugs. Source of these receptors: a middle-aged woman with Graves disease. The CDR3 runs from the conserved cysteine through the conserved F or W. Fields, in order: V gene, J gene, D gene, CDR3 protein. A D gene is named only where the DNA matches it firmly.

V: TRBV30
J: TRBJ1-1
D: NA
CDR3: CAWSQFGTEAFF

V: TRBV6-1
J: TRBJ2-5
D: TRBD2
CDR3: CASSGPSGAETQYF

V: TRBV5-1
J: TRBJ2-3
D: TRBD2
CDR3: CASSLAGGPVDTQYF

V: TRBV6-1
J: TRBJ2-7
D: NA
CDR3: CASIGDIAYEQYF

V: TRBV6-2/TRBV6-3
J: TRBJ2-1
D: TRBD2
CDR3: CASSYRGLPWNEQFF

V: TRBV5-6
J: TRBJ1-6
D: NA
CDR3: CASSLSGWGTYNSPLHF

V: TRBV25-1
J: TRBJ2-7
D: NA
CDR3: CASSKIDTSYEQYF

V: TRBV19
J: TRBJ1-5
D: NA
CDR3: CALGTGSGNQPQHF

V: TRBV6-1
J: TRBJ2-2
D: NA
CDR3: CATKSWSGELFF

V: TRBV6-1
J: TRBJ2-1
D: NA
CDR3: CASLWTDTPYNEQFF

V: TRBV9
J: TRBJ1-1
D: NA
CDR3: CASSVAALAGSGAFF

V: TRBV7-9
J: TRBJ2-2
D: NA
CDR3: CAAGTASNTGELFF

V: TRBV6-1
J: TRBJ1-6
D: NA
CDR3: CASSDGNNSPLHF

V: TRBV12-3/TRBV12-4
J: TRBJ1-6
D: NA
CDR3: CASTFTSSYNSPLHF

V: TRBV12-5
J: TRBJ1-3
D: NA
CDR3: CASAPGADSGNTIYF

V: TRBV28
J: TRBJ1-2
D: TRBD1
CDR3: CASSLFLARDRVLGYTF

V: TRBV11-2
J: TRBJ2-7
D: TRBD1
CDR3: CASSRTGTEQYF

V: TRBV9
J: TRBJ2-1
D: TRBD1
CDR3: CASSGPGGYNEQFF